This T cell receptor beta chain was sequenced for a study of response to subunit inactivated influenza vaccine. Findings of the study overall: Each seasonal influenza vaccination, the authors suggested, recruits few new T cells.

The sample holds many counts of this clonotype. Its antigen is still unknown. One entry per CDR3 protein results from TCRdb running MiXCR on the RT-PCR reads. Altogether almost 600,000 distinct CDR3 sequences are present, about 15% being singletons, with the ten largest covering around 10%. Germline V gene sequence: CDR1 SGHTA, CDR2 FQGNSA. This CDR3 is built from 12 residues. Trimming removed 3 bases from V and 6 bases from J, with 9 bases in between. The TCR originated in a man aged 50 or older who received an inactivated influenza vaccine. This specimen consisted of PBMCs from blood, obtained roughly 12 days after vaccination. This chain joins TRBV7-2 and TRBJ2-7; tentative D call: TRBD1 (6 bases). The CDR3 DNA follows: TGTGCCAGCAGCTTTACAGGGTCCGAGCAGTACTTC. This codes for CASSFTGSEQYF.